This TCR beta chain was sequenced for a study of blood T cell repertoires in COVID-19. Study at large: Some COVID-19 samples were acute and others convalescent; all came from the United States, Italy and Spain. Sources were T cells, B-cell-depleted T cells, or PBMCs; the material itself was cDNA or gDNA.

This table comes from immunoSEQ multiplex PCR, and its TCRdb copy is limited to in-frame clones, with some not included. The sample holds approximately 190,000 clones, over 80% seen once. The CDR3 extends over 13 amino acids. V lost 6 bases to trimming and J lost 10 bases; unmatched junction nucleotides: 11. Germline CDR1 and CDR2: SNHLY and FYNNEI. Researchers sorted participants into cohorts using their self-reported clinical history. In the 2 weeks before study entry, exposed participants met a COVID-19 case, which was PCR-confirmed or clinician-diagnosed. The chain combines TRBV2 with TRBJ1-1; 7 bases align to TRBD1. Specimen: PBMCs or T cells enriched from blood (not recorded which). The clonotype originates from a woman aged 30 to 39 who had been exposed to COVID-19. The CDR3 bases are TGTGCCAGCAGCTCGCAGGGGGACGGGATAGCTTTCTTT. It specifies CASSSQGDGIAFF.